The 23 T cell receptor beta chains given below trace back to one sample, sequenced in a study of cytomegalovirus exposure and HLA in healthy donors. The PCR used 60 Vbeta and 13 Jbeta primers. Repertoires were generated with immunoSEQ multiplex PCR, while TCRdb's copy carries only in-frame clones and drops some. The data contain about 200,000 clones, 80% to 90% of them singletons. Sequenced input: PBMCs. All receptors derive from a man aged 25 to 45 in good health and CMV-seronegative.

This rearrangement joins TRBV4-1 to TRBJ2-1, with 10 positions matching TRBD1. Germline V gene lookup returns CDR1 MGHRA and CDR2 YSYEKL. Trimming at V came to 3 bases and at J to 8 bases, leaving 7 bases not matched to a gene. The CDR3 spans 15 residues. The DNA for the CDR3 is TGCGCCAGCAGCCAGGAGGGACAGGGGTTGGATGAGCAGTTCTTC. Encoded protein: CASSQEGQGLDEQFF.

The gene calls are TRBV5-1 and TRBJ2-1, with a tentative D call TRBD1 (5 bases). With 0 bases removed from V and 4 bases from J, the gap between germline ends came to 8 bases. The CDR3 is 14 amino acids. Germline-derived CDR1 and CDR2 are SGHRS and YFSETQ. The DNA of the CDR3 is TGCGCCAGCAGCTTGGCCGGACAATACAATGAGCAGTTCTTC. This sequence encodes CASSLAGQYNEQFF.

This sequence joins TRBV7-9 and TRBJ2-1, with TRBD2 identical over 10 bases. The CDR3 contains 16 residues. The V and J ends lost 2 bases and 6 bases, in that order; junction bases with no gene match: 7. The germline V gene has CDR1 SEHNR and CDR2 FQNEAQ (reference sequence). The CDR3 protein is CASSLPSGGAINEQFF. DNA of the CDR3: TGTGCCAGCAGCTTACCCAGCGGGGGGGCCATCAATGAGCAGTTCTTC.

Written as DNA, the CDR3 is TGTGCCAGCAGTTACGGCGCTAGCTACGAGCAGTACTTC. Protein product: CASSYGASYEQYF. This chain links TRBV6-5 with TRBJ2-7; D is unclear. V was pared by 2 bases and J by 3 bases, with 8 bases between. From germline, CDR1 is MNHEY and CDR2 SVGAGI. CDR3 length equals 13 residues.

The genes are TRBV12-5 and TRBJ1-1; D ambiguous. V lost 7 bases to trimming and J lost 1 base, with 7 bases between them. The CDR3 covers 12 residues. Germline V gene sequence: CDR1 LGHNT, CDR2 FRNRAP. DNA for the CDR3: TGTGCTAGTGCCCTAGGGAACACTGAAGCTTTCTTT. It specifies CASALGNTEAFF.

The rearrangement uses TRBV7-9 and TRBJ1-2; 8 bases map to TRBD1. The CDR3 is 19 amino acids. V was pared by 5 bases and J by 5 bases, with 22 bases of the junction left unmatched. Germline values: CDR1 SEHNR, CDR2 FQNEAQ (reference sequence). This CDR3 reads CASSPRGTGTQHKNYGYTF. In DNA, the CDR3 is TGTGCCAGCAGCCCTAGGGGGACAGGCACCCAGCATAAAAATTATGGCTACACCTTC.

This clone was seen only once. The rearrangement links TRBV6-6 to TRBJ2-5, with D tentatively TRBD2 (5 bases). Trimming took 8 bases from V and 7 from J, leaving 8 bases between them. The germline CDR1 and CDR2 sequences are MNHNY and SVGAGI (reference sequence). The CDR3 loop spans 10 amino acids. The CDR3 is CASGEGTQYF. The CDR3 DNA follows: TGTGCCAGCGGTGAGGGGACCCAGTACTTC.

With respect to this clone: The sample contains more than one DNA sequence encoding this CDR3. The chain recombines TRBV10-3 with TRBJ2-6, with D maybe TRBD1 (5 bases). Trimming removed 6 bases at V and 3 bases at J, with 6 bases between. Germline V gene data show CDR1 as ENHRY and CDR2 as SYGVKD. The CDR3 runs 13 residues. The CDR3 loop is CAIRGVGANVLTF. The CDR3 DNA reads as TGTGCCATCAGAGGGGTTGGGGCCAACGTCCTGACTTTC.

V is TRBV19 and J is TRBJ2-1; 9 bases match TRBD2. The CDR3 loop spans 14 amino acids. Germline-derived CDR1 and CDR2 are LNHDA and SQIVND (reference sequence). V dropped 2 bases and J dropped 8; count of bases not matched to a gene: 4. CDR3 protein: CASSILAGFDEQFF. For the CDR3, the DNA is TGTGCCAGTAGTATACTAGCGGGGTTCGATGAGCAGTTCTTC.

Only one count was recorded for this clone. The gene calls are TRBV9 and TRBJ1-6, with TRBD1 identical over 8 bases. In germline, CDR1 is SGDLS, CDR2 YYNGEE. The V and J ends lost 3 bases and 7 bases, in that order; junction bases with no gene match: 6. The CDR3 spans 15 residues. DNA for the CDR3: TGTGCCAGCAGCGCCCGGGACAGGACGAATTCACCCCTCCACTTT. It translates to CASSARDRTNSPLHF.

As DNA, the CDR3 is TGCGCCAGCAGCCCTTTATTACAGGGTAGCTACGAGCAGTACTTC. It specifies CASSPLLQGSYEQYF. The V call is TRBV10-2, the J call TRBJ2-7; perhaps TRBD1 as D (6 bases). The CDR3 runs 15 residues. V was pared by 6 bases and J by 3 bases, with 18 bases between. Per germline, CDR1 WSHSY and CDR2 SAAADI.

CDR3 sequence reads: CASSFSVGGTDTQYF. The CDR3 region has the DNA TGTGCCAGCAGCTTTAGCGTTGGGGGCACAGATACGCAGTATTTT. The chain has TRBV5-4 and TRBJ2-3; TRBD2 is a possible D gene (5 bases). Germline CDR1 reads SGHNT; CDR2 reads YYREEE (reference sequence). V was cut by 2 bases and J by 1 base, with 11 bases left in between. The CDR3 is 15 residues long.

J is TRBJ2-3 and V is TRBV10-3; D is undetermined. This CDR3 has 13 amino acids. Trimming took off 4 bases at V and 4 bases at J, with 9 bases between the two ends. Germline V CDR1 and CDR2: ENHRY, SYGVKD. For the CDR3, the DNA is TGTGCCATCAGTGCGCTAGAGGCAGATACGCAGTATTTT. This codes for CAISALEADTQYF.

The chain is built from TRBV7-9 and TRBJ1-6, with D possibly TRBD1 on 5 matching bases. The CDR3 has 14 residues. Trimming shortened V by 4 bases and J by 9 bases, and 13 bases separated the two germline ends. CDR1 is SEHNR and CDR2 is FQNEAQ in the germline V gene (reference sequence). CDR3 region: CASSSDDRGSPLHF. CDR3 DNA sequence: TGTGCCAGCAGCTCCGACGATAGGGGTTCACCCCTCCACTTT. Using reference TRBV7-9 and TRBJ1-6 for the parts outside the CDR3, the full variable domain is DTGVSQNPRHKITKRGQNVTFRCDPISEHNRLYWYRQTLGQGPEFLTYFQNEAQLEKSRLLSDRFSAERPKGSFSTLEIQRTEQGDSAMYLCASSSDDRGSPLHFGNGTRLTVT.

The chain employs TRBV6-6 and TRBJ2-1; D uncertain. This CDR3 is 14 amino acids long. The germline V gene has CDR1 MNHNY and CDR2 SVGAGI (reference sequence). V lost 5 bases to trimming and J lost 8 bases, with 16 bases between them. The CDR3 loop is CASSNPGSTDEQFF. CDR3 DNA: TGTGCCAGCAGTAACCCCGGGTCCACGGATGAGCAGTTCTTC.

In its sample, this clone was seen once. V and J are TRBV27 and TRBJ2-2; tentative D call: TRBD2 (7 bases). The V gene lost 3 bases and the J gene lost 4 bases, with 12 bases spanning the gap. The CDR3 has 15 amino acids. Germline values: CDR1 MNHEY, CDR2 SMNVEV (reference sequence). The CDR3 here is CASSFGGPGTGELFF. CDR3 DNA sequence: TGTGCCAGCAGTTTCGGGGGGCCTGGCACCGGGGAGCTGTTTTTT.

For the CDR3, the DNA is TGTGCCAGCAGTTCCGACCTAACAGGCCAGCCCCAGCATTTT. It is translated as CASSSDLTGQPQHF. This rearrangement joins TRBV6-6 to TRBJ1-5; D may be TRBD1 (5 bases). Trimming removed 4 bases at V and 7 bases at J, with 14 bases between. The germline V gene encodes CDR1 MNHNY and CDR2 SVGAGI (reference sequence). CDR3 size: 14 residues.

This chain connects TRBV9 to TRBJ2-1, with 11 bases that match TRBD2. The CDR3 totals 16 residues. Trimming at V came to 0 bases and at J to 7 bases, leaving 6 bases not matched to a gene. Germline V CDR1 and CDR2: SGDLS, YYNGEE. The CDR3 here is CASSVAAPSGRNEQFF. CDR3 coding DNA: TGTGCCAGCAGCGTAGCTGCGCCTAGCGGGAGGAATGAGCAGTTCTTC.

V is TRBV5-5 and J is TRBJ2-1, with D unresolved. CDR1 and CDR2 from the germline V gene are SGHKS and YYEKEE (reference sequence). The ends were cut back, 4 bases at V and 0 bases at J, with 5 bases in the middle. This CDR3 is 13 amino acids long. The CDR3, as DNA: TGTGCCAGCAGCACGAGCTCCTACAATGAGCAGTTCTTC. Its translation is CASSTSSYNEQFF.

For this clone: At one end, the junction sequence differs from germline, possibly due to a read error. V usage is TRBV7-9 and J usage is TRBJ2-7, with no clear D. Germline CDR1 reads SEHNR; CDR2 reads FQNEAQ (reference sequence). The CDR3 consists of 16 residues. The CDR3 protein is CSSSLVGEIASYEQYF. CDR3 nucleotides: TGTTCCAGCAGCTTAGTAGGTGAGATAGCCTCCTACGAGCAGTACTTC. The full variable domain, rest sourced from reference TRBV7-9 and TRBJ2-7, is DTGVSQNPRHKITKRGQNVTFRCDPISEHNRLYWYRQTLGQGPEFLTYFQNEAQLEKSRLLSDRFSAERPKGSFSTLEIQRTEQGDSAMYLCSSSLVGEIASYEQYFGPGTRLTVT.

This clone appeared once. The rearrangement links TRBV28 to TRBJ1-4; 9 bases are shared with TRBD1. Losses at the gene ends were 5 bases for V and 4 bases for J; bases not matched to a gene: 2. The germline V gene encodes CDR1 MDHEN and CDR2 SYDVKM. There are 14 residues in the CDR3. CDR3 sequence reads: CASSLGQGNEKLFF. The DNA of the CDR3 is TGTGCCAGCAGTCTGGGACAGGGTAATGAAAAACTGTTTTTT. Complete variable domain (other parts from reference TRBV28 and TRBJ1-4): DVKVTQSSRYLVKRTGEKVFLECVQDMDHENMFWYRQDPGLGLRLIYFSYDVKMKEKGDIPEGYSVSREKKERFSLILESASTNQTSMYLCASSLGQGNEKLFFGSGTQLSVL.

This rearrangement joins TRBV27 to TRBJ2-5; TRBD2 agrees at 7 bases. This CDR3 contains 14 residues. V dropped 3 bases and J dropped 2; count of bases not matched to a gene: 3. Germline loops: CDR1 MNHEY, CDR2 SMNVEV (reference sequence). Here the CDR3 DNA reads TGTGCCAGCAGTTTCGGGAGGAGGCAAGAGACCCAGTACTTC. It translates to CASSFGRRQETQYF.

V usage is TRBV30 and J usage is TRBJ2-1; 12 nucleotides agree with TRBD1. V lost 0 bases, J lost 6 bases, and 9 bases stayed unmatched. This CDR3 has 17 amino acids. CDR1 and CDR2 (germline): GTSNPN, SVGIG (reference sequence). The CDR3 nucleotides read TGTGCCTGGAGTGTTTGGGACAGGGGGCGCGTTGGCAATGAGCAGTTCTTC. Protein product: CAWSVWDRGRVGNEQFF.